Sequencing of this T cell receptor (beta chain) was carried out in a study of Ad26.COV2.S vaccination and SARS-CoV-2 variants. Only in-frame clones appear in the TCRdb table, and some are missing; sequencing was by immunoSEQ multiplex PCR. The repertoire includes some 190,000 clones, around nine tenths of them detected once, and about 5.5% sits in the top ten. V trimming: 4 bases; J trimming: 3 bases; junction bases outside the gene matches: 4. The CDR3 totals 15 residues. From germline, CDR1 is SGHNT and CDR2 YYREEE (reference sequence). The clonotype originates from a human donor who had recovered from COVID-19. The J gene is TRBJ2-1, the V gene TRBV5-4; 10 positions match TRBD2. The specimen comprised peripheral blood, sampled after recovery from COVID-19. The CDR3 DNA reads as TGTGCCAGCAGCGCCTGGACTAGCGGCTACAATGAGCAGTTCTTC. This translates into CASSAWTSGYNEQFF.